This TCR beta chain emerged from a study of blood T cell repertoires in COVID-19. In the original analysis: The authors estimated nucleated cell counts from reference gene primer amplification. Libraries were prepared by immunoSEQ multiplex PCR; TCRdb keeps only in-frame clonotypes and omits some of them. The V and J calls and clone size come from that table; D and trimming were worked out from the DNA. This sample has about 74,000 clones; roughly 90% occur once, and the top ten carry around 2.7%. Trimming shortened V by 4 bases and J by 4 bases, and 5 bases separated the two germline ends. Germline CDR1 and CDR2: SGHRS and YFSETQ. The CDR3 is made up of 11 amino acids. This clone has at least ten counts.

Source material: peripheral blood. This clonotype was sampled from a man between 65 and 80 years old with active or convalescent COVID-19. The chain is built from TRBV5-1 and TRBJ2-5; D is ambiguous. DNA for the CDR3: TGCGCCAGCAGCCTATTAGAGACCCAGTACTTC. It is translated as CASSLLETQYF.